This T cell receptor (beta chain) was found in a study of regulatory T cells in long-lasting Graves disease. The length of the CDR3 is 17 residues. CDR1 and CDR2 (germline): LGHDT, YNNKEL (reference sequence). Trimming left V 0 bases short and J 1 base short, with 10 bases between. Time point denoted: newly diagnosed GD, antithyroid drugs for less than 3 months. PBMC RNA was the source of the TCR library. Assembly of TCR beta libraries relied on iRepertoire HTBI primers together with Arm-PCR of CDR3 regions. TCRdb reprocessed the multiplex PCR reads with MiXCR, giving one entry per CDR3 protein. The data show 400,000 to 500,000 distinct CDR3 sequences, around 13% seen once. This same sample was also part of a study on T cells in Graves' hyperthyroidism and ophthalmopathy.

The source material was peripheral blood mononuclear cells (PBMCs), sampled at new diagnosis, from a patient treated with antithyroid drugs. The sequence was collected from a woman aged 50 to 60 with Graves disease. The rearrangement links TRBV3-1 to TRBJ2-6, with a tentative D call TRBD2 (6 bases). The CDR3 is CASSQDRDSSGANVLTF. CDR3 nucleotide sequence: TGTGCCAGCAGCCAAGACAGGGACTCATCTGGGGCCAACGTCCTGACTTTC.